This T cell receptor (beta chain) was captured in a study of cytomegalovirus exposure and HLA in healthy donors. Study conclusions and caveats: Apparent HLA restriction characterized most CMV-associated TCR beta chains in a later analysis. Reports indicate that TCR beta sequences accurately predicted the HLA-A and HLA-B alleles of most subjects.

Use of 60 Vbeta and 13 Jbeta primers characterized the PCR. TCRdb's copy holds only in-frame clones and misses some; the assay was immunoSEQ multiplex PCR. The sample has 170,000 or so clones; roughly 80% are singletons. Germline V gene sequence: CDR1 SGDLS, CDR2 YYNGEE. The germline V and J ends were trimmed by 0 bases and 8 bases, with 11 bases remaining between them. This CDR3 is built from 13 residues. About this clone: Its antigen is not known.

This TCR was sampled from a male donor in good health and CMV-seropositive. The V gene is TRBV9, the J gene TRBJ1-2; D might be TRBD1 (6 bases). Sequencing was done on a sample of PBMCs. This CDR3 reads CASSVAAGVGYTF. The CDR3 nucleotides are TGTGCCAGCAGCGTAGCGGCAGGGGTCGGCTACACCTTC.